A selection of T cell receptor beta chains follows, all from one sample in a study of beta chain features in type 1 diabetes. Libraries were prepared by immunoSEQ multiplex PCR; TCRdb keeps only in-frame clonotypes and omits some of them. The sample records about 700,000 clones, roughly an eighth being singletons. The sample consisted of naive CD4+ T cells from blood. The receptor set was obtained from a man in his late teens or twenties with type 1 diabetes. The conserved cysteine and the conserved F or W are not part of the CDR3 here. D genes are given only for firm matches.

.,9,TRBJ1-1,TRBV20-1,SASGDTEAF
.,12,TRBJ1-1,TRBV19,ASMAGGGVTEAF
TRBD1,13,TRBJ2-7,TRBV27,ASSIGTGTLRVEY
TRBD1,11,TRBJ2-7,TRBV5-4,ASRRQGRNEQY
.,11,TRBJ2-5,TRBV11-3,ASSLKPQETQY
TRBD1,15,TRBJ1-6,TRBV13,ASTLTRGGRGNSPLH
.,13,TRBJ2-7,TRBV7-2,ASSPGGGGSYEQY
TRBD1,10,TRBJ1-5,TRBV19,ATSRDSQPQH
TRBD2,14,TRBJ2-7,TRBV28,ASSSAAAGSSYEQY
.,10,TRBJ1-3,TRBV7-9,ASSRASDTIY
.,10,TRBJ2-7,TRBV6-5,ASRTGIDEQY
.,13,TRBJ2-2,TRBV7-9,ATPWGWGNTGELF
TRBD1,16,TRBJ2-7,TRBV28,ASSLLSPGGIDSYEQY
TRBD2,12,TRBJ2-1,TRBV5-4,ASSSGLAGGEQF
TRBD2,10,TRBJ2-5,TRBV7-9,VLAGASETQY
.,12,TRBJ1-1,TRBV2,ASRRQIQNTEAF
.,15,TRBJ2-2,TRBV11-3,ASSSARDALNTGELF
TRBD1,10,TRBJ1-1,TRBV27,ASSPGQGGAF
TRBD1,12,TRBJ2-7,TRBV9,ASSRGQVPYEQY
.,11,TRBJ2-7,TRBV30,AWGPRNVYEQY
TRBD1,15,TRBJ2-3,TRBV30,AWSVIGTGHSTDTQY
TRBD1,14,TRBJ1-6,TRBV14,ASSQSWTGGNSPLH